Below, one T cell receptor beta chain is given with its context. Libraries were prepared by immunoSEQ multiplex PCR; TCRdb keeps only in-frame clonotypes and omits some of them. The data hold over a million clones, with approximately 80% observed a single time. Germline values: CDR1 SGHNT, CDR2 YYREEE (reference sequence). Unmatched junction bases numbered 4, after V lost 4 bases and J lost 4 bases. This CDR3 has 15 amino acids. These data belong to a study of shared clonotypes between healthy human individuals. The chain joins TRBV5-4 to TRBJ2-1; 11 positions match TRBD2. The specimen was memory CD4+ T cells from PBMCs. Specified subset: CD45RA-negative fraction. The source of this sequence is a man younger than 30 in good health. Some clones in this sample may be carry-over from other donors' samples. CDR3 in DNA: TGTGCCAGCAGCAAGGGACTAGCGGAGTACAATGAGCAGTTCTTC. It encodes CASSKGLAEYNEQFF.